This T cell receptor (beta chain) was found in a study of OX40 agonist ivuxolimab in advanced cancers. Looking at the study overall: Mean age approximately 66 years, range roughly 20 to 85; about 81% male.

Germline CDR1 and CDR2: SGHNT and YENEEA. The CDR3 loop spans 13 amino acids. V shed 2 bases and J shed 3 bases, with 5 bases lying between them. This clone was observed a handful of times. Sequencing was performed with immunoSEQ multiplex PCR; in TCRdb, only in-frame clones are kept and a portion is missing. The table includes tens of thousands of clones, approximately 80% detected once. The clonotype originates from an adult with an advanced solid tumor such as melanoma, head and neck, liver or kidney cancer. Sequencing was performed on CD4+ or CD8+ T cells sorted from blood, taken in a trial of the OX40 agonist ivuxolimab. The chain employs TRBV11-3 and TRBJ1-3; no reliable D call. The CDR3 DNA sequence: TGTGCCAGCAGCTTATCCCGTGGAAACACCATATATTTT. It specifies CASSLSRGNTIYF.